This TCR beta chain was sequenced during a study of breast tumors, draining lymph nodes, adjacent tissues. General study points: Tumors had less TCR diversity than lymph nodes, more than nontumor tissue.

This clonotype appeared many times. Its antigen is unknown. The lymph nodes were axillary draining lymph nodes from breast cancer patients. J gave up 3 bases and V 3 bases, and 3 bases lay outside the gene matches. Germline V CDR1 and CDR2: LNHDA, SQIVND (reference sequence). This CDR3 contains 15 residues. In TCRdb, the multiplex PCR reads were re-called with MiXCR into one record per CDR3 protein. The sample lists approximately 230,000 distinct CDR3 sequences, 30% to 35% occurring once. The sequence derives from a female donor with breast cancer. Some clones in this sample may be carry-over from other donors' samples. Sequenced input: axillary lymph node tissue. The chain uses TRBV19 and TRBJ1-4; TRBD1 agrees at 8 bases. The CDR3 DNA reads TGTGCCAGTAGTATCGGGACAGGCCCTAATGAAAAACTGTTTTTT. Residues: CASSIGTGPNEKLFF.